One sample yielded the 30 T cell receptor beta chains listed below, sequenced in a study of shared clonotypes between healthy human individuals. Assay: immunoSEQ multiplex PCR; the TCRdb copy retains only in-frame clones and omits some. The data hold 2,500,000 or so clones, with less than 95% observed a single time. Sequencing used naive CD4+ T cells from PBMCs. Described subset: CD45RA+ positively selected. The receptors shown here come from a man between 18 and 35 years old in good health. Some clones in this sample may be carry-over from other donors' samples.

CDR3 DNA sequence: TGTGCCAGCAGCTTAGTTCCCTCCAACACTGAAGCTTTCTTT. It encodes CASSLVPSNTEAFF. The chain recombines TRBV7-6 with TRBJ1-1; D unclear. The V end was cut by 1 base, the J end by 2 bases, with 8 bases between. CDR3 size: 14 residues. Germline V gene sequence: CDR1 SGHVS, CDR2 FNYEAQ. The full variable domain, completed using reference TRBV7-6 and TRBJ1-1, is GAGVSQSPRYKVTKRGQDVALRCDPISGHVSLYWYRQALGQGPEFLTYFNYEAQQDKSGLPNDRFSAERPEGSISTLTIQRTEQRDSAMYRCASSLVPSNTEAFFGQGTRLTVV.

The CDR3 loop is CASSVGASPSNQPQHF. The CDR3 coding sequence is TGTGCCAGCAGTGTCGGTGCCTCGCCTAGCAATCAGCCCCAGCATTTT. The chain is built from TRBV2 and TRBJ1-5; no reliable D call. The germline V gene encodes CDR1 SNHLY and CDR2 FYNNEI. CDR3 size: 16 residues. The V and J ends lost 4 bases and 0 bases respectively, with 13 bases between them.

This clone has a single count. The chain carries TRBV5-8 and TRBJ1-1; D is uncertain. This CDR3 has 13 amino acids. The germline V gene has CDR1 SGHTS and CDR2 YDEGEE. Between the trimmed V and J ends, which lost 0 bases and 0 bases, there was a span of 3 bases. The CDR3 nucleotides are TGTGCCAGCAGCTTGGAAATGAACACTGAAGCTTTCTTT. Translated, it gives CASSLEMNTEAFF.

This chain joins TRBV27 and TRBJ2-3; 8 bases are a match to TRBD2. CDR1 is MNHEY, CDR2 SMNVEV, per germline (reference sequence). V shed 7 bases, J shed 5 bases, and the junction held 11 bases outside the gene matches. This CDR3 is built from 15 residues. The CDR3 loop reads CASTGGVGREDTQYF. Written as DNA, the CDR3 is TGTGCCAGCACAGGAGGCGTCGGGAGGGAAGATACGCAGTATTTT.

The J gene is TRBJ2-5, the V gene TRBV5-1, with D perhaps matching TRBD1 (6 bases). The germline V and J ends were trimmed by 3 bases and 3 bases, with 12 bases remaining between them. The CDR3 loop spans 14 amino acids. Germline CDR1 is SGHRS and CDR2 is YFSETQ. CDR3 nucleotide sequence: TGCGCCAGCAGCTCGGGACGGACAGAAGAGACCCAGTACTTC. Protein: CASSSGRTEETQYF.

The chain recombines TRBV7-9 with TRBJ1-1; 7 bases are shared with TRBD1. J gave up 0 bases and V 6 bases, and 4 bases lay outside the gene matches. This CDR3 spans 14 amino acids. Germline V gives CDR1 SEHNR, CDR2 FQNEAQ (reference sequence). The CDR3 bases are TGTGCCAGCAGGGCGACAGGGATGAACACTGAAGCTTTCTTT. Amino acid sequence: CASRATGMNTEAFF. The whole variable domain, filled in from reference TRBV7-9 and TRBJ1-1, reads DTGVSQNPRHKITKRGQNVTFRCDPISEHNRLYWYRQTLGQGPEFLTYFQNEAQLEKSRLLSDRFSAERPKGSFSTLEIQRTEQGDSAMYLCASRATGMNTEAFFGQGTRLTVV.

The rearrangement links TRBV2 to TRBJ2-3, with 13 nucleotides matching TRBD2. The germline gives CDR1 SNHLY, CDR2 FYNNEI. With V trimmed by 6 bases and J by 2 bases, 11 bases remained unmatched. The CDR3 sequence is 18 residues long. The CDR3: CASSPGAGLAGFTDTQYF. As DNA, the CDR3 is TGTGCCAGCAGCCCCGGAGCGGGACTAGCGGGGTTCACAGATACGCAGTATTTT.

This sequence joins TRBV11-3 and TRBJ2-7, with TRBD2 identical over 7 bases. V was pared by 1 base and J by 5 bases, with 2 bases of the junction left unmatched. The CDR3 totals 13 residues. In germline, CDR1 is SGHNT, CDR2 YENEEA. The chain's CDR3 is CASSLGLAHEQYF. The CDR3 nucleotides are TGTGCCAGCAGCTTAGGACTAGCCCACGAGCAGTACTTC.

The chain links TRBV7-2 to TRBJ2-5; D remains unclear. The V end was cut by 2 bases, the J end by 5 bases, with 15 bases between. The germline V gene encodes CDR1 SGHTA and CDR2 FQGNSA. The CDR3 has 15 residues. CDR3 DNA: TGTGCCAGCAGCTTATTGACCGGCCTAGTGGAGACCCAGTACTTC. Its translation: CASSLLTGLVETQYF.

V usage is TRBV19 and J usage is TRBJ2-1; 7 bases line up with TRBD2. The CDR3 is made up of 15 amino acids. J gave up 2 bases and V 6 bases, and 7 bases lay outside the gene matches. Germline CDR1 reads LNHDA; CDR2 reads SQIVND (reference sequence). The CDR3 reads CASRKPGGTYNEQFF. CDR3 DNA sequence: TGTGCCAGTAGAAAACCCGGGGGGACCTACAATGAGCAGTTCTTC.

The chain combines TRBV6-1 with TRBJ1-2; D is unresolved. The CDR3 has 14 residues. Germline CDR1 and CDR2: MNHNS and SASEGT. V dropped 6 bases and J dropped 2 bases, with 13 bases sitting between them. CDR3: CASSLGSFNYGYTF. For the CDR3, the DNA is TGTGCCAGCAGCCTCGGGAGCTTCAACTATGGCTACACCTTC.

The chain uses TRBV6-1 and TRBJ1-2; D is uncertain. Per germline, CDR1 MNHNS and CDR2 SASEGT. V lost 5 bases, J lost 6 bases, and 4 bases lay in between. The CDR3 consists of 10 residues. Written as DNA, the CDR3 is TGTGCCAGCAGTTTCCATGGCTACACCTTC. This encodes CASSFHGYTF.

The gene calls are TRBV7-2 and TRBJ2-7; tentatively, D is TRBD2 (5 bases). With 4 bases removed from V and 6 bases from J, the gap between germline ends came to 13 bases. CDR1 is SGHTA and CDR2 is FQGNSA in the germline V gene. The length of the CDR3 is 13 residues. The CDR3 reads CASSSGMGREQYF. CDR3 sequence (DNA): TGTGCCAGCAGCTCGGGGATGGGTCGCGAGCAGTACTTC.

The V gene is TRBV10-3, the J gene TRBJ1-5; D uncertain. Germline V gene data show CDR1 as ENHRY and CDR2 as SYGVKD. Trimming pared 0 bases from V and 9 bases from J, leaving 12 bases between. This CDR3 region has 14 residues. In DNA, the CDR3 is TGTGCCATCAGTGAGTCTCGGAGCTTGAGGCCCCAGCATTTT. This sequence encodes CAISESRSLRPQHF.

The rearrangement links TRBV5-1 to TRBJ2-2; 7 bases align to TRBD1. Germline V gene data show CDR1 as SGHRS and CDR2 as YFSETQ. V shed 3 bases and J 4 bases; nucleotides not matched to a gene: 9. The CDR3 covers 16 residues. Here the CDR3 DNA reads TGCGCCAGCAGCTCCTGGGGACAGAGGGGCACCGGGGAGCTGTTTTTT. The encoded protein is CASSSWGQRGTGELFF.

The chain has TRBV6-1 and TRBJ2-7; 8 nucleotides align to TRBD1. Per the germline V gene, CDR1 is MNHNS and CDR2 is SASEGT. After removal of 6 bases from V and 3 bases from J, the junction contained 7 bases not matched to a gene. The CDR3 totals 14 residues. CDR3 region: CASRDHDRGYEQYF. CDR3 nucleotides: TGTGCCAGCAGGGACCACGACAGGGGCTACGAGCAGTACTTC.

The chain is built from TRBV4-1 and TRBJ2-5; D is perhaps TRBD1 (6 bases). Germline V gives CDR1 MGHRA, CDR2 YSYEKL. Trimming cost V 0 bases and J 4 bases, with 12 bases left between them. This CDR3 has 15 residues. CDR3: CASSQEGLGGETQYF. The CDR3 DNA reads as TGCGCCAGCAGCCAAGAGGGGCTAGGGGGAGAGACCCAGTACTTC.

The chain recombines TRBV6-6 with TRBJ1-5; the D gene is possibly TRBD1 (5 bases). The V end lost 3 bases, the J end lost 5 bases, and 14 bases lay between the germline ends. Germline CDR1 is MNHNY and CDR2 is SVGAGI (reference sequence). The CDR3 contains 15 residues. CDR3 amino acids: CASSYHAGRDQPQHF. The CDR3 bases are TGTGCCAGCAGTTATCACGCAGGGCGGGATCAGCCCCAGCATTTT.

This clone was seen once. This chain links TRBV4-1 with TRBJ2-5; TRBD1 is a possible D gene (6 bases). The CDR3 sequence is 15 residues long. CDR1 and CDR2 (germline): MGHRA, YSYEKL. V lost 3 bases and J 1 base, leaving 12 bases between the germline ends. Here the CDR3 DNA reads TGCGCCAGCAGCCAGCGCGGACAGTTCCAAGAGACCCAGTACTTC. This sequence encodes CASSQRGQFQETQYF.

The count of this clone is one. The CDR3 region has the DNA TGTGCCAGCAGCGTAGCGCCCCAGGGCGGAACAGATACGCAGTATTTT. It translates to CASSVAPQGGTDTQYF. The chain couples TRBV9 to TRBJ2-3; tentative D call: TRBD1 (5 bases). The CDR3 totals 16 residues. V shed 0 bases and J shed 3 bases, with 14 bases lying between them. In germline, CDR1 is SGDLS, CDR2 YYNGEE.

V and J are TRBV7-3 and TRBJ2-1; a possible D gene is TRBD1 (5 bases). V dropped 5 bases and J dropped 11 bases, with 10 bases sitting between them. CDR3 length: 11 amino acids. Germline-derived CDR1 and CDR2 are SGHTA and FQGTGA. For the CDR3, the DNA is TGTGCCAGCAGCGTACAGGAAAAGCAGTTCTTC. It specifies CASSVQEKQFF.

The rearrangement links TRBV15 to TRBJ1-2; 7 bases are shared with TRBD1. CDR1 and CDR2 (germline): LNHNV, YYDKDF (reference sequence). The CDR3 totals 14 residues. With V trimmed by 4 bases and J by 7 bases, 9 bases remained unmatched. The CDR3 DNA reads as TGTGCCACCAGCAACTACAGGGGTCAGCTTGGCTACACCTTC. Amino acids: CATSNYRGQLGYTF. Full variable domain (missing parts from reference TRBV15 and TRBJ1-2): DAMVIQNPRYQVTQFGKPVTLSCSQTLNHNVMYWYQQKSSQAPKLLFHYYDKDFNNEADTPDNFQSRRPNTSFCFLDIRSPGLGDTAMYLCATSNYRGQLGYTFGSGTRLTVV.

Here the CDR3 DNA reads TGTGCCAGTAGTATAGTTACGGGAGGGGACACCGGGGAGCTGTTTTTT. Amino acids: CASSIVTGGDTGELFF. The chain combines TRBV19 with TRBJ2-2; TRBD2 aligns across 8 bases. V shed 1 base, J shed 3 bases, and the junction held 4 bases outside the gene matches. In germline, CDR1 is LNHDA, CDR2 SQIVND (reference sequence). The CDR3 spans 16 residues. The full variable domain, completed using reference TRBV19 and TRBJ2-2, is DGGITQSPKYLFRKEGQNVTLSCEQNLNHDAMYWYRQDPGQGLRLIYYSQIVNDFQKGDIAEGYSVSREKKESFPLTVTSAQKNPTAFYLCASSIVTGGDTGELFFGEGSRLTVL.

About this clone: Other DNA variants within this sample encode the same CDR3. The V gene is TRBV5-1, the J gene TRBJ1-1; 9 nucleotides line up with TRBD1. CDR1 and CDR2 from the germline V gene are SGHRS and YFSETQ. The V gene end was trimmed by 4 bases and the J gene end by 2 bases; junction bases not matched to a gene: 3. CDR3 length: 14 amino acids. The CDR3 sequence is CASSPGQGNTEAFF. The CDR3 nucleotides are TGCGCCAGCAGCCCGGGACAGGGTAACACTGAAGCTTTCTTT.

V and J are TRBV11-2 and TRBJ1-1; D is possibly TRBD1 (5 bases). There are 15 residues in the CDR3. Germline V gene lookup returns CDR1 SGHAT and CDR2 FQNNGV. Trimming pared 4 bases from V and 1 base from J, leaving 13 bases between. The CDR3 here is CASSSLGAGNTEAFF. CDR3 nucleotide sequence: TGTGCCAGCAGCTCTCTCGGGGCAGGGAACACTGAAGCTTTCTTT.

The chain recombines TRBV27 with TRBJ2-1; 8 bases fit TRBD1. Germline V gives CDR1 MNHEY, CDR2 SMNVEV (reference sequence). Trimming removed 3 bases from V and 7 bases from J; junction bases left unmatched: 5. The CDR3 length is 14 residues. CDR3 region: CASSFAGGRNEQFF. As DNA, the CDR3 is TGTGCCAGCAGTTTTGCAGGGGGCCGAAATGAGCAGTTCTTC.

This chain connects TRBV5-8 to TRBJ1-1; D call uncertain. The V and J ends lost 2 bases and 1 base respectively, with 9 bases between them. The length of the CDR3 is 14 residues. From germline, CDR1 is SGHTS and CDR2 YDEGEE. The CDR3 is CASSFLQANTEAFF. The CDR3 nucleotides are TGTGCCAGCAGCTTTTTGCAGGCGAACACTGAAGCTTTCTTT.

V gene TRBV27 combines with J gene TRBJ2-1; TRBD2 is a possible D gene (6 bases). Germline V gene data show CDR1 as MNHEY and CDR2 as SMNVEV (reference sequence). The V end was cut by 7 bases, the J end by 7 bases, with 23 bases between. The CDR3 runs to 16 residues. The CDR3 coding sequence is TGTGCCAGCACGGGGGTACCGGGAAGCCGAAGGAATGAGCAGTTCTTC. It translates to CASTGVPGSRRNEQFF.

J is TRBJ1-5 and V is TRBV7-9, with 8 bases fitting TRBD1. Looked up from germline, CDR1 is SEHNR and CDR2 is FQNEAQ (reference sequence). This CDR3 has 16 residues. V lost 5 bases to trimming and J lost 1 base; unmatched junction nucleotides: 7. The CDR3 sequence: CASSPDRDRSNQPQHF. CDR3 nucleotide sequence: TGTGCCAGCAGCCCTGACCGGGACAGGAGCAATCAGCCCCAGCATTTT.

A few counts support this clone. This sequence joins TRBV2 and TRBJ1-5, with D hard to call. Per germline, CDR1 SNHLY and CDR2 FYNNEI. The CDR3 loop spans 13 amino acids. V lost 7 bases and J 2 bases, leaving 9 bases between the germline ends. CDR3 sequence reads: CASTVSRNQPQHF. The CDR3 bases are TGTGCCAGCACGGTCTCTCGCAATCAGCCCCAGCATTTT.